The entry below gives a single T cell receptor beta chain sequence along with its context. No antigen is known for it. Base qualities are not recorded, but no much larger clone differs from it by a single base. TCRbeta CDR3 regions were amplified from genomic DNA by means of the immunoSEQ Assay, a bias-controlled multiplex PCR. In the authors' own workflow: The number of nucleated cells in each sample was estimated by amplification of reference gene primers within the assay. To quantify the absolute abundance of each unique TCRbeta CDR3 rearrangement, sequence reads were collapsed and filtered. For each sample, productive Simpson clonality was calculated by taking the square root of Simpson's diversity index across productive rearrangements. TCRdb retrieved this table from immuneACCESS and kept in-frame rearrangements only. Not all clones are present; in checked studies, unresolved V genes account for under half, and no reason is known for the remainder. The V and J calls and clone size come from that table; D and trimming were worked out from the DNA. This sample has 150,000 or so clones in its table, and about 92% of those were observed once. In total, the top ten clones hold less than 2% of the sample.

One collaborating source in Seattle enrolled patients during active infection and followed them longitudinally through the course of disease. The collaborating institutions used their own protocols to collect whole blood in K2EDTA tubes. For TCRbeta analysis, collaborators shipped samples as frozen whole blood, isolated PBMCs, or DNA extracted from either of those sample types. The CDR3 goes from the cysteine to the phenylalanine over 14 residues. Only the CDR3 region is kept as DNA, spanning 42 bases read in frame from base 1. Based on the germline V gene, the CDR1 and CDR2 sequences are KGHSH and LQKENI. For this chain, trimming is 0 bases at the V end and 6 bases at the J end, and the number of junction bases without a gene match is 1. This record comes from a study of blood T cell repertoires in COVID-19 (dated by TCRdb to 2018 to 2021). Background for the entire study: Samples from collaborators originated in the United States, Italy and Spain and spanned both the acute and convalescent phases of COVID-19. The prospective study material was composed of cDNA or gDNA derived from T cells, B-cell-depleted T cells, or PBMCs. The dataset comprised deeply sampled blood TCRbeta repertoires from subjects exposed to, actively infected with, or recovered from COVID-19. A freely available public database, intended as a resource for researchers studying the immune response to SARS-CoV-2, is where the repertoires were released. The samples were drawn from the first 160 participants of the ongoing ImmuneRACE study and from 1,254 subjects provided by 6 global collaborators. Sample metadata almost always included a de-identified subject ID, COVID-19 status, age in years and sex. Where available, HLA class I and class II types were obtained from metadata supplied by the sample provider rather than from assay-based typing.

Study-wide findings and limitations: How much clinical and demographic metadata was included differed by source and by participant, and the metadata was provided uncurated.

Sequencing was done on a sample of peripheral blood. The rearrangement joined TRBV18 to TRBJ1-4, and TRBD1 matches 7 of the central bases. The origin of this receptor is an older woman with COVID-19, enrolled during active disease. The nucleotides are TGTGCCAGCTCACCACCGGGACAGTATGAAAAACTGTTTTTT. It translates as CASSPPGQYEKLFF.